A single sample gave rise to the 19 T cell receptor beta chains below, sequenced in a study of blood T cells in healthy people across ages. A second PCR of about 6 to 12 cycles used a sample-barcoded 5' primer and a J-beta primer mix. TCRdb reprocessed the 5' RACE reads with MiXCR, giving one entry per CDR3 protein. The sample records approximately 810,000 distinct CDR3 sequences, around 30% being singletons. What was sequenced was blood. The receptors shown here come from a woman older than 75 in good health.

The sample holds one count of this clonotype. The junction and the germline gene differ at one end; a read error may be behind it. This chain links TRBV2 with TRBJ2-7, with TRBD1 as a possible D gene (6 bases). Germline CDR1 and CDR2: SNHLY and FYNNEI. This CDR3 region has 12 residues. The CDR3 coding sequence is TGTACCAGCAGTGGGGGCGCCTACGAGCAGTACTTC. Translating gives CTSSGGAYEQYF.

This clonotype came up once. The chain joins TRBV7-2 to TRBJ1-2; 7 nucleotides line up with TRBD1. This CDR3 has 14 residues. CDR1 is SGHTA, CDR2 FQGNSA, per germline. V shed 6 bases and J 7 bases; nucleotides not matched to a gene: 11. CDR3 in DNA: TGTGCCAGCAGTTATCGAGGGGGCGCGATTGGCTACACCTTC. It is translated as CASSYRGGAIGYTF.

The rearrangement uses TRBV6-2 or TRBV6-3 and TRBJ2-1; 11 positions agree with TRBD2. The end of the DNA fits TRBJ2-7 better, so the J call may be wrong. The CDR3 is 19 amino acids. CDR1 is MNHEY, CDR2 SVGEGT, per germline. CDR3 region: CASTLGGLAGGSTYNEQYF. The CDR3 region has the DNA TGTGCCAGCACCTTAGGCGGGCTAGCGGGGGGCTCTACCTACAATGAGCAGTACTTC.

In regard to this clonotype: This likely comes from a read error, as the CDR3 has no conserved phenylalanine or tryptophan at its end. CDR3 coding DNA: TGTGCCAGCAGCTTGGGGGGGGTACTGCTTTATAATTCACCCCTCCACTCT. Amino acids: CASSLGGVLLYNSPLHS. V is TRBV5-6 and J is TRBJ1-6, with a possible D match to TRBD1 (5 bases). CDR1 and CDR2 (germline): SGHDT, YYEEEE. Trimming pared 0 bases from V and 4 bases from J, leaving 14 bases between. This CDR3 has 17 amino acids.

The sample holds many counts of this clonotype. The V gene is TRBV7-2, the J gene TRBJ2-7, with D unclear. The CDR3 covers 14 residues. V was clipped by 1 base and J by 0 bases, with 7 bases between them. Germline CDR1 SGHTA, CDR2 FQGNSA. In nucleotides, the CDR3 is TGTGCCAGCAGCTTAGGTTGGAGCTCCTACGAGCAGTACTTC. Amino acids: CASSLGWSSYEQYF.

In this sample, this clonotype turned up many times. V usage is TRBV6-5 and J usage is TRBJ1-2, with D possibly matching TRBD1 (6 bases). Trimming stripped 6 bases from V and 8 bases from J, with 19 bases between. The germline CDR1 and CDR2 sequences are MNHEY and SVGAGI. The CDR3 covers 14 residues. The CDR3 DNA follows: TGTGCCAGCAGCTCCTCAAATCTACAGGGCGGCTACACCTTC. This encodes CASSSSNLQGGYTF.

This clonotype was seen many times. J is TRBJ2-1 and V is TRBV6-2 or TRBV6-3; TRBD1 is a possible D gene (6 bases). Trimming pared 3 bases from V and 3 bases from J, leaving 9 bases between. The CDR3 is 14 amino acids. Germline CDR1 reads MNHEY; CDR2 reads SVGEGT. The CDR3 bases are TGTGCCAGCAGTTATCGCAGGGGCTACAATGAGCAGTTCTTC. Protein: CASSYRRGYNEQFF.

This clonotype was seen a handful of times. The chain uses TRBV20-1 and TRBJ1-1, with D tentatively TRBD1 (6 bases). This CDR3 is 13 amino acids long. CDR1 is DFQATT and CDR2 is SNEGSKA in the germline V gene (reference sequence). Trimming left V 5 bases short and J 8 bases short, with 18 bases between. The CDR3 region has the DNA TGCAGTGCTCCCAACCCTGGACAGAACGAAGCTTTCTTT. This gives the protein CSAPNPGQNEAFF.

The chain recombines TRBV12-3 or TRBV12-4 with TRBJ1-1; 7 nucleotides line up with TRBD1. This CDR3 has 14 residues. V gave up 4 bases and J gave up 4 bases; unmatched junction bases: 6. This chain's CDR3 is CASSSQGGVTEAFF. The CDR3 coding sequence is TGTGCCAGCAGTTCCCAGGGGGGGGTCACTGAAGCTTTCTTT.

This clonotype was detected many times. As DNA, the CDR3 is TGCGCCAGCAGCTCGATCACTAGCGGGGGGGCCAGCGAGCAGTTCTTC. Translating gives CASSSITSGGASEQFF. The V and J genes are TRBV5-1 and TRBJ2-1; 13 positions match TRBD2. The CDR3 sequence is 16 residues long. After removal of 3 bases from V and 10 bases from J, the junction contained 10 bases not matched to a gene. CDR1 is SGHRS and CDR2 is YFSETQ in the germline V gene.

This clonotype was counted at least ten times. The CDR3 is CANEDGQETQYF. As DNA, the CDR3 is TGTGCCAACGAGGACGGGCAAGAGACCCAGTACTTC. The genes are TRBV2 and TRBJ2-5; D call uncertain. The CDR3 length is 12 residues. Germline assignment: CDR1 SNHLY and CDR2 FYNNEI. V shed 10 bases and J shed 2 bases, with 11 bases lying between them.

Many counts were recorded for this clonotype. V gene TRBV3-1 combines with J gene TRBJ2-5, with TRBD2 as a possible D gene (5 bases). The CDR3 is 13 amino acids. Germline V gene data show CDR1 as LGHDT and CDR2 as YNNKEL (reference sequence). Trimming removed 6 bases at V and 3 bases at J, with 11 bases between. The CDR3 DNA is TGTGCCAGCAGTGGCATGCGGGAAGAGACCCAGTACTTC. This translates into CASSGMREETQYF.

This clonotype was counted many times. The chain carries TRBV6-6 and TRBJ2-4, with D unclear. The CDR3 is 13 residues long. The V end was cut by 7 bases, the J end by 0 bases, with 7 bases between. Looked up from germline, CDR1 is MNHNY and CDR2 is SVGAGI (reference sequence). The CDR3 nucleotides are TGTGCCAGCAAGAGTTCAGCCAAAAACATTCAGTACTTC. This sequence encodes CASKSSAKNIQYF.

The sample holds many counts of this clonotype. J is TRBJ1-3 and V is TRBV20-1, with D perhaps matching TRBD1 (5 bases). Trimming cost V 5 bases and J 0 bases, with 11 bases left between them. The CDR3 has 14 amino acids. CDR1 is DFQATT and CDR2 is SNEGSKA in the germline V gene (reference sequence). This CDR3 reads CSAGAISSGNTIYF. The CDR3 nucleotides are TGCAGTGCTGGGGCGATCAGCTCTGGAAACACCATATATTTT.

The CDR3 DNA reads TGTGCCAGCAGTGCCAGGGGAGATTCACCCCTCCACTTT. Its protein is CASSARGDSPLHF. The chain recombines TRBV6-1 with TRBJ1-6; possibly TRBD1 for D (6 bases). The CDR3 is 13 amino acids. Germline lookup yields CDR1 MNHNS and CDR2 SASEGT. V was trimmed by 4 bases and J by 8 bases, leaving 9 bases between them.

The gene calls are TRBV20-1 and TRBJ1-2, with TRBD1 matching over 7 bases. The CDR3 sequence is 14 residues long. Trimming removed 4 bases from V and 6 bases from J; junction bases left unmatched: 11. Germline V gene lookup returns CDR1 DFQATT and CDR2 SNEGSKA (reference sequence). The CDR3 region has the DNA TGCAGTGCTACCCTACAGGGGACCTTAAATGGCTACACCTTC. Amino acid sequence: CSATLQGTLNGYTF.

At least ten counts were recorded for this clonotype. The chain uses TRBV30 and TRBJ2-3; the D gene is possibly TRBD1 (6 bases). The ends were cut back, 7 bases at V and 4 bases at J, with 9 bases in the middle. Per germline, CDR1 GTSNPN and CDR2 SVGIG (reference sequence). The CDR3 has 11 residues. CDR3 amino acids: CASQGADTQYF. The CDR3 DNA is TGTGCCTCACAGGGCGCAGATACGCAGTATTTT. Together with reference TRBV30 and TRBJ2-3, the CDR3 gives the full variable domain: SQTIHQWPATLVQPVGSPLSLECTVEGTSNPNLYWYRQAAGRGLQLLFYSVGIGQISSEVPQNLSASRPQDRQFILSSKKLLLSDSGFYLCASQGADTQYFGPGTRLTVL.

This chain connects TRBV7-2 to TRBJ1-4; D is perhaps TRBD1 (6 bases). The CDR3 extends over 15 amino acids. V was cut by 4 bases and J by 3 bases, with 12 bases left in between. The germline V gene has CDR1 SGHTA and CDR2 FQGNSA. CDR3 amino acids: CASSSRDIANEKLFF. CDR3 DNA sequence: TGTGCCAGCAGCTCCCGGGACATTGCTAATGAAAAACTGTTTTTT.

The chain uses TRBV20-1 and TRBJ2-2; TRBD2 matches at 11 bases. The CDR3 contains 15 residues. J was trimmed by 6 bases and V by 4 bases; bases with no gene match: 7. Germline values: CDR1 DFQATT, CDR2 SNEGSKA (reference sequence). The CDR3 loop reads CSAKISGGVPGELFF. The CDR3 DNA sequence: TGCAGTGCTAAGATTAGCGGGGGGGTGCCCGGGGAGCTGTTTTTT.